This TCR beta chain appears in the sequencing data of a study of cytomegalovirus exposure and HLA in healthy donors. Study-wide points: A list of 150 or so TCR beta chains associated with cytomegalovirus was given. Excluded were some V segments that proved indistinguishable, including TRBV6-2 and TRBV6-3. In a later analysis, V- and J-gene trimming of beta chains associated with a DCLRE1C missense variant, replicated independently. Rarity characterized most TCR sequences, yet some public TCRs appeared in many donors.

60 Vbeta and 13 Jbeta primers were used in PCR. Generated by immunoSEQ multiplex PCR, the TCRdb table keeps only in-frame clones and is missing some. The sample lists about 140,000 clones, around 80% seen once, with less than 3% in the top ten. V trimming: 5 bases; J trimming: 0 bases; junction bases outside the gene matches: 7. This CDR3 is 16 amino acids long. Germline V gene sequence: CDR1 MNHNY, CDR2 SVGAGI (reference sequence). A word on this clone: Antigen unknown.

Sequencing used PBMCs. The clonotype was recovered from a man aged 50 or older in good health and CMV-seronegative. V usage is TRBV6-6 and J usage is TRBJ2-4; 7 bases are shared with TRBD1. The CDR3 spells CASSPRDSLAKNIQYF. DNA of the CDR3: TGTGCCAGCAGTCCCCGGGACAGTTTAGCCAAAAACATTCAGTACTTC.